These T cell receptor beta chains were read from a single sample in a study of cytomegalovirus exposure and HLA in healthy donors. TCRdb's table, derived via immunoSEQ multiplex PCR, lists solely in-frame clones and lacks some. The table lists 55,000 to 70,000 clones, 70% to 90% of them singletons. Source material: PBMCs. The receptors derive from a woman in her twenties or thirties in good health and CMV-seronegative. Both conserved end residues are part of each CDR3. The D gene is left open where the match is weak. Rows give clone size only sometimes, using once, few, many, or a class for an expanded clone.

cdr3_aa cdr3_nt v_call clone_size d_call j_call cdr3_length
CASSFRGSGNTIYF TGTGCCAGCAGTTTTAGGGGGTCTGGAAACACCATATATTTT TRBV27 . . TRBJ1-3 14
CASSPGINTEAFF TGTGCCAGCTCACCCGGGATTAACACTGAAGCTTTCTTT TRBV18 once . TRBJ1-1 13
CASSQDFASGSYEQYF TGTGCCAGCAGCCAAGACTTCGCTAGCGGGTCCTACGAGCAGTACTTC TRBV4-2 . TRBD2 TRBJ2-7 16
CASSRTVGDTQYF TGTGCCAGCAGCCGGACAGTCGGGGATACGCAGTATTTT TRBV7-2 once . TRBJ2-3 13
CASSLRQGDEKLFF TGTGCCAGCAGCTTAAGACAGGGTGATGAAAAACTGTTTTTT TRBV7-2 . TRBD1 TRBJ1-4 14
CASTRTGGDQPQHF TGTGCCAGCACCAGGACAGGGGGCGATCAGCCCCAGCATTTT TRBV11-2 . TRBD1 TRBJ1-5 14
CSSSLAGTGEAFF TGTTCCAGCAGCTTAGCGGGGACAGGTGAAGCTTTCTTT TRBV7-9 . TRBD1 TRBJ1-1 13
CASSEQGYEQYF TGTGCCAGCAGCGAACAGGGCTACGAGCAGTACTTC TRBV11-3 . . TRBJ2-7 12
CSVGPGTVNTEAFF TGCAGCGTGGGTCCAGGGACAGTGAACACTGAAGCTTTCTTT TRBV29-1 few TRBD1 TRBJ1-1 14
CASSSGTGRNYGYTF TGTGCCAGCAGTTCCGGGACAGGGAGAAACTATGGCTACACCTTC TRBV6-6 . TRBD1 TRBJ1-2 15
CASSPLTGWGTGELFF TGTGCCAGCTCACCGTTGACAGGGTGGGGCACCGGGGAGCTGTTTTTT TRBV18 . TRBD1 TRBJ2-2 16
CSATQGEQYF TGCAGTGCTACACAGGGGGAGCAGTACTTC TRBV20-1 . TRBD1 TRBJ2-7 10
CASSLTGGTYEQYF TGCGCCAGCAGCTTGACAGGGGGAACCTACGAGCAGTACTTC TRBV5-1 . TRBD1 TRBJ2-7 14
CSGLAGGFETQYF TGCAGCGGTCTAGCGGGAGGCTTTGAGACCCAGTACTTC TRBV29-1 few TRBD2 TRBJ2-5 13
CASSPPGLARETQYF TGCGCCAGCAGCCCCCCGGGACTAGCGAGAGAGACCCAGTACTTC TRBV5-1 . TRBD2 TRBJ2-5 15
CASSRPSVSEYSTDTQYF TGTGCCAGCAGCCGTCCTTCGGTCAGCGAATATAGCACAGATACGCAGTATTTT TRBV7-2 once . TRBJ2-3 18
CASSERESYEQYF TGTGCCAGCAGCGAGCGGGAGTCCTACGAGCAGTACTTC TRBV6-5 once TRBD2 TRBJ2-7 13
CASSYLHRDANYGYTF TGTGCCAGCAGTTACCTCCACAGGGATGCTAACTATGGCTACACCTTC TRBV6-5 . . TRBJ1-2 16
CASRQAGNTGELFF TGTGCCAGCAGGCAAGCGGGGAACACCGGGGAGCTGTTTTTT TRBV28 . . TRBJ2-2 14
CASSLKQGAVIVDTEAFF TGCGCCAGCAGCCTTAAACAGGGGGCGGTAATCGTGGACACTGAAGCTTTCTTT TRBV5-1 . TRBD1 TRBJ1-1 18
CASSFAGNTEAFF TGCGCCAGCAGCTTTGCGGGGAACACTGAAGCTTTCTTT TRBV5-1 once . TRBJ1-1 13
CASSSTGTANTGELFF TGCGCCAGCAGCTCTACCGGGACAGCGAACACCGGGGAGCTGTTTTTT TRBV5-1 . TRBD1 TRBJ2-2 16
CASSYGRGGEQYF TGTGCCAGCAGTTACGGGCGGGGAGGCGAGCAGTACTTC TRBV6-5 . . TRBJ2-7 13
CASSPLGTGKNIQYF TGTGCCAGCAGTCCCCTAGGGACAGGCAAAAACATTCAGTACTTC TRBV28 . TRBD1 TRBJ2-4 15
CASSESGLSSYEQYF TGTGCCAGCAGTGAGTCAGGTCTCAGCTCCTACGAGCAGTACTTC TRBV25-1 . . TRBJ2-7 15
CASSPGENYEQYF TGTGCCAGCTCACCGGGCGAGAACTACGAGCAGTACTTC TRBV18 . . TRBJ2-7 13
CATSSLTGYGYTF TGTGCCACCAGCAGTTTGACAGGCTATGGCTACACCTTC TRBV15 . . TRBJ1-2 13
CASSLGGQGDTEAFF TGTGCCAGCAGCTTAGGGGGACAGGGGGACACTGAAGCTTTCTTT TRBV13 . TRBD1 TRBJ1-1 15
CASREDRGPYTQYF TGTGCCAGCAGGGAGGACAGGGGCCCATATACGCAGTATTTT TRBV5-8 . TRBD1 TRBJ2-3 14
CSVGGSRSEQFF TGCAGCGTTGGAGGGTCCCGCAGTGAGCAGTTCTTC TRBV29-1 . . TRBJ2-1 12
CATTAGGIYEQYF TGTGCCACGACGGCAGGGGGAATCTACGAGCAGTACTTC TRBV2 . TRBD1 TRBJ2-7 13
CASSYSGLDAGELFF TGTGCCAGCAGTTACTCAGGACTAGACGCCGGGGAGCTGTTTTTT TRBV6-6 . TRBD2 TRBJ2-2 15
CASSPRDRGPSANEKLFF TGTGCCAGCAGCCCTCGGGACAGGGGGCCAAGTGCTAATGAAAAACTGTTTTTT TRBV4-2 few TRBD1 TRBJ1-4 18
CASSDSSRAPIFTDTQYF TGTGCCAGCAGTGACTCGAGTCGAGCCCCCATTTTCACAGATACGCAGTATTTT TRBV6-4 . . TRBJ2-3 18
CASSPPSAGQFSQYF TGTGCCAGCTCACCTCCCAGCGCAGGGCAATTTTCGCAGTACTTC TRBV18 . . TRBJ2-7 15
CASSQRTGSRTEAFF TGTGCCAGCAGTCAGAGGACAGGGAGTCGAACTGAAGCTTTCTTT TRBV6-5 . TRBD1 TRBJ1-1 15
CASSQPSGELFF TGCGCCAGCAGCCAACCGTCCGGGGAGCTGTTTTTT TRBV4-3 . . TRBJ2-2 12
CASSRGGAGGSSYNEQFF TGTGCCAGCAGCCGTGGCGGAGCGGGAGGGAGCTCCTACAATGAGCAGTTCTTC TRBV5-4 . TRBD2 TRBJ2-1 18
CASSLEAGMRNEQFF TGTGCCAGCAGCTTAGAGGCGGGAATGCGCAATGAGCAGTTCTTC TRBV7-2 . . TRBJ2-1 15
CASSPQGAAVETQYF TGCGCCAGCAGCCCACAGGGGGCAGCAGTAGAGACCCAGTACTTC TRBV5-1 . TRBD1 TRBJ2-5 15
CASRGQPYEGYEQYF TGCGCCAGCAGGGGACAGCCATACGAGGGATACGAGCAGTACTTC TRBV5-1 . TRBD1 TRBJ2-7 15
CASSVQPNTGELFF TGTGCCAGCAGTGTACAGCCGAACACCGGGGAGCTGTTTTTT TRBV6-5 few . TRBJ2-2 14
CASSWTGFNEQYF TGCGCCAGCAGCTGGACAGGGTTTAACGAGCAGTACTTC TRBV5-1 once TRBD1 TRBJ2-7 13
CAIRPDREKNQPQHF TGTGCCATCAGACCGGACAGGGAGAAGAATCAGCCCCAGCATTTT TRBV10-3 . TRBD1 TRBJ1-5 15
CSVARGGGYTF TGCAGCGTCGCACGGGGTGGCGGCTACACCTTC TRBV29-1 . . TRBJ1-2 11
CASSPHRGQPQHF TGTGCCAGCAGTCCTCACAGGGGACAGCCCCAGCATTTT TRBV14 few TRBD1 TRBJ1-5 13
CASSDSKGAVNEQFF TGTGCCAGCAGCGACTCCAAGGGGGCCGTCAATGAGCAGTTCTTC TRBV11-2 . TRBD1 TRBJ2-1 15
CASSLEGGSYEQYF TGCGCCAGCAGCCTAGAGGGAGGGAGCTACGAGCAGTACTTC TRBV5-1 . TRBD2 TRBJ2-7 14
CASSPGGGQETQYF TGTGCCAGCTCACCGGGAGGGGGCCAAGAGACCCAGTACTTC TRBV18 . . TRBJ2-5 14
CASSQSGTGDYNEQFF TGCGCCAGCAGCCAATCCGGGACAGGGGATTACAATGAGCAGTTCTTC TRBV4-3 few TRBD1 TRBJ2-1 16
CASSLGTGIYEQYF TGTGCCAGCAGCTTGGGAACAGGGATCTACGAGCAGTACTTC TRBV5-4 . . TRBJ2-7 14
CASSIPSGSNEQFF TGTGCCAGTAGTATCCCTAGCGGGAGCAATGAGCAGTTCTTC TRBV19 . TRBD2 TRBJ2-1 14
CASSLLPSGSTDTQYF TGCGCCAGCAGTCTGCTTCCTAGCGGGAGCACAGATACGCAGTATTTT TRBV23-1 . TRBD2 TRBJ2-3 16
CASRRSLAGYEQYF TGTGCCAGCAGGCGGAGTCTGGCTGGCTACGAGCAGTACTTC TRBV2 . . TRBJ2-7 14
CASSWTGQGGEKLFF TGTGCCAGCAGCTGGACGGGACAGGGCGGGGAAAAACTGTTTTTT TRBV7-9 . TRBD1 TRBJ1-4 15
CASSGGTLQSTDTQYF TGTGCCAGTAGTGGCGGGACGCTACAAAGCACAGATACGCAGTATTTT TRBV19 . . TRBJ2-3 16
CASSLARLAGGGSYEQYF TGTGCCAGCAGCTTAGCAAGGCTAGCGGGAGGAGGCTCCTACGAGCAGTACTTC TRBV7-9 . TRBD2 TRBJ2-7 18
CASSLGLAGYTDTQYF TGCGCCAGCAGCTTGGGACTAGCGGGATACACAGATACGCAGTATTTT TRBV5-1 . TRBD2 TRBJ2-3 16
CASSPGAAGGPWEQYF TGTGCCAGCTCACCAGGGGCAGCGGGAGGGCCGTGGGAGCAGTACTTC TRBV18 . TRBD2 TRBJ2-7 16